This T cell receptor beta chain was obtained from a study of PD-L1 blockade in urothelial cancer (dated 2017 in TCRdb). Regarding the research as a whole: All patients started therapy in about 2014 and received atezolizumab 1,200 mg intravenously every 3 weeks. Whole exome sequencing and RNA sequencing of pretreatment tumors were performed alongside TCR sequencing in the same patients. An exploratory multi-omic analysis was conducted of the somatic, immune and clinical correlates of response to PD-L1 blockade with atezolizumab in urothelial cancer. Blood samples were analyzed at 3 weeks after treatment start (second dose) and at 6 weeks after treatment start. Some ten patients reached durable clinical benefit, while 20 patients did not. A median of about 150,000 T cells and tens of thousands of unique TCRs was obtained from blood samples, and a median clonality of roughly 0.074 was observed. Pretreatment tumor samples, along with matched peripheral blood serially collected before and after atezolizumab treatment, were subjected to TCR sequencing. Patients had an ECOG performance status of 0 or 1 and had received between 0 and 3 prior chemotherapy regimens. About 90% of the roughly 29 patients were males with bladder-origin urothelial cancer, and 18 of 29 reported a prior smoking history. Some 30 patients had pretreatment blood TCR-seq, roughly 24 had at least one posttreatment blood collection, and roughly 24 had tumor TCR-seq. Durable clinical benefit was defined as a progression-free survival longer than 6 months, and TCR features were additionally tested against progression-free survival and overall survival.

About this clone itself: It has no known antigen specificity. No much larger clone is present one base from it, and per-base qualities are unavailable.

Synthetic TCR analog templates were spiked into each PCR to estimate absolute template abundance from read counts. Using the immunoSEQ assay, TCRbeta CDR3 regions were amplified from genomic DNA with bias-controlled V and J gene primers. Sequencing of rearranged TCRbeta segments was done at approximately 20X coverage. Per the original workflow: Clustering was used to correct sequencing errors, and CDR3s were annotated against IMGT so that V, D and J genes could be assigned. Downstream analyses used only productive TCRbeta rearrangements and left out out-of-frame or stop-codon sequences. Clonality was computed as one minus Shannon entropy normalized by the log of the number of unique productive sequences. Fisher's exact test with Benjamini-Hochberg correction, using a cutoff of adjusted p below 0.01, was how clones that differed between time points or between blood and tumor were identified. TCRdb stores this immuneACCESS table with in-frame sequences only. Part of the clones is absent; in the studies checked, under half of the shortfall reflects unresolved V genes, and no reason is known for the rest. That table is the source of V, J and clone size, and D and trimming were worked out from the DNA. The sample contains some 29,000 clones, about 90% of them found a single time. Clones ranked in the top ten supply roughly 3% of the sample.

What the research found in general, with its limitations: Among patients with durable benefit, tumor-associated TCR clones showed greater expansion in peripheral blood 3 weeks after treatment started (n ≈ 23, p = 0.022). Because the sample size was small (n ≈ 30) and many of the analyses were exploratory, the results are meant to be hypothesis-generating. A pretreatment peripheral blood TCR clonality below the median was linked to improved progression-free and overall survival.

A total of 25 to 30 patients with locally advanced or metastatic urothelial carcinoma, treated at Memorial Sloan Kettering on a trial protocol, made up the cohort. Peripheral blood mononuclear cells were collected from each patient pretreatment and during treatment, giving between 1 and 8 total time points per patient. The Qiagen DNeasy Blood extraction kit was used to purify genomic DNA from total PBMCs and from tumor samples. PBMCs were collected pretreatment and during treatment and were isolated and stored as previously described. Compared with germline, V lacks 1 base and J lacks 8 bases; bases without a gene match: 11. The germline V gene yields SGHRS for CDR1 and YFSETQ for CDR2. The CDR3 covers 17 residues, taking in both the cysteine and the phenylalanine. The sequence is cut down to CDR3 DNA, 51 bases in frame from base 1.

The specimen comprised PBMCs, sampled around atezolizumab (anti-PD-L1) treatment. This chain joins TRBV5-1 to TRBJ2-3, and 12 junction bases match TRBD2. The sequence derives from a man aged 45-60 years with urothelial cancer. In nucleotides, the sequence is TGCGCCAGCAGCTTGCCAGAGTCTAGCGGGGGGGCCGTTACGCAGTATTTT. Translated, it reads CASSLPESSGGAVTQYF.